The entry below gives a single T cell receptor (beta chain) sequence along with its context. The target antigen is unknown. A second PCR of about 6 to 11 cycles used a sample-barcoded 5' primer and a J-beta primer mix. TCRdb processed the 5' RACE reads anew with MiXCR; each CDR3 protein has one entry. Of some 920,000 distinct CDR3 sequences in the sample, roughly 47% were seen once. This sample was included in a study of blood T cells in healthy people across ages. Study conclusions and caveats: In these data, TCR beta diversity tracked strongly with naive T cell percentage. Age showed a roughly linear inverse relationship with TCR beta diversity per million T cells.

Germline V CDR1 and CDR2: MNHNS, SASEGT. With V trimmed by 8 bases and J by 2 bases, 18 bases remained unmatched. The CDR3 contains 18 residues. Material for sequencing was blood. The chain employs TRBV6-1 and TRBJ2-3, with 8 bases identical to TRBD2. The clonotype was recovered from a woman in her sixties or seventies in good health. The CDR3, as DNA: TGTGCCAGCGTAGCGACTAGCGCGAGGCAATTGCCCACAGATACGCAGTATTTT. Translated: CASVATSARQLPTDTQYF.